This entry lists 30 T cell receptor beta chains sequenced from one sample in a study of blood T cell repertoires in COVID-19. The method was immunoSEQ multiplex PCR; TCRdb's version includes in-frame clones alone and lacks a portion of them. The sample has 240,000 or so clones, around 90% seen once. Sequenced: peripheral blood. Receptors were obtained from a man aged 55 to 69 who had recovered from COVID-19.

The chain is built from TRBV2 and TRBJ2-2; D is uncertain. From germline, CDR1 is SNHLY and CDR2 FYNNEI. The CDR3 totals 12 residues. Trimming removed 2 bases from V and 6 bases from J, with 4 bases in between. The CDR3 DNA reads TGTGCCAGCAGTGAATCTGCCGGGGAGCTGTTTTTT. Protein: CASSESAGELFF.

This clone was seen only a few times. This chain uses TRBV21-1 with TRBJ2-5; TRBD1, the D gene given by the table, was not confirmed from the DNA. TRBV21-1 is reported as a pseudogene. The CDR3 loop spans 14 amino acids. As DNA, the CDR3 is TGTGCCAGCAGCAAACTGAGCAGGGGAGAGACCCAGTACTTC. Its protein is CASSKLSRGETQYF.

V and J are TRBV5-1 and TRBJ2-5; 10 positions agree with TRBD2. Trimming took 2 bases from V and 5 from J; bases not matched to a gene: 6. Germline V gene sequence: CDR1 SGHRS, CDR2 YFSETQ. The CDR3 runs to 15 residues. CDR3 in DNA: TGCGCCAGCAGCTTACCCCTAGCGGGGGTGGAGACCCAGTACTTC. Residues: CASSLPLAGVETQYF.

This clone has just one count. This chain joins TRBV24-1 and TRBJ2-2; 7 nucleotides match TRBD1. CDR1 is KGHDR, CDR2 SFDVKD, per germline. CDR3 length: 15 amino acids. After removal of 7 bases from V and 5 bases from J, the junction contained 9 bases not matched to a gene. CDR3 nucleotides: TGTGCCACCAGCCTTACAGGGGCGAGGACCGGGGAGCTGTTTTTT. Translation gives CATSLTGARTGELFF.

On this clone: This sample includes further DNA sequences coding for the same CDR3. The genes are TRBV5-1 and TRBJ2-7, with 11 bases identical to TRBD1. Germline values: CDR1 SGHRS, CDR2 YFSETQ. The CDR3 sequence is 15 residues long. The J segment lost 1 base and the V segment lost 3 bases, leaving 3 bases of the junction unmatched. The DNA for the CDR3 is TGCGCCAGCAGCTCAGGGACAGGGGGATCCTACGAGCAGTACTTC. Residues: CASSSGTGGSYEQYF.

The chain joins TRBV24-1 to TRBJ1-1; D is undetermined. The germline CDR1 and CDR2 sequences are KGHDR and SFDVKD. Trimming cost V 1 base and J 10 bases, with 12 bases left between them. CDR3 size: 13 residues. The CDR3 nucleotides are TGTGCCACCAGTGATTTTTCCGGGATCCCAGCTTTCTTT. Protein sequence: CATSDFSGIPAFF.

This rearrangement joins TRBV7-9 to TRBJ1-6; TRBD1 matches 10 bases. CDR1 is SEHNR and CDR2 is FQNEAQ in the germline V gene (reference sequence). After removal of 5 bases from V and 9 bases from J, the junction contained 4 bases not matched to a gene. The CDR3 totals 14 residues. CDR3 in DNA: TGTGCCAGCAGCCCGGGACAGGGGTTTTCACCCCTCCACTTT. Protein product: CASSPGQGFSPLHF.

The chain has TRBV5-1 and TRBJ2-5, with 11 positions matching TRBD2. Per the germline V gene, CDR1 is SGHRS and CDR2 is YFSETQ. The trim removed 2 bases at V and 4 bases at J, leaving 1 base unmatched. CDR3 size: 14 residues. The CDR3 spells CASSFGLAGETQYF. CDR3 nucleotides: TGCGCCAGCAGCTTTGGACTAGCGGGAGAGACCCAGTACTTC.

The CDR3 nucleotides are TGTGCCAGTAGAGGCGGGCAAAGCGTTCGTAGCTACACCTTC. Translation: CASRGGQSVRSYTF. The chain couples TRBV19 to TRBJ1-2, with no clear D. CDR1 and CDR2 from the germline V gene are LNHDA and SQIVND (reference sequence). V was cut by 6 bases and J by 9 bases, with 20 bases left in between. The CDR3 extends over 14 amino acids.

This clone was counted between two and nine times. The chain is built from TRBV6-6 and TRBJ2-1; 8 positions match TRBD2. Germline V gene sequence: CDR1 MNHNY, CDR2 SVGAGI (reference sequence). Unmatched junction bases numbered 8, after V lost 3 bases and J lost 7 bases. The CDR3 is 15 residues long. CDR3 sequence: CASSYPRGAQNEQFF. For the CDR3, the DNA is TGTGCCAGCAGTTATCCGCGGGGGGCCCAGAATGAGCAGTTCTTC.

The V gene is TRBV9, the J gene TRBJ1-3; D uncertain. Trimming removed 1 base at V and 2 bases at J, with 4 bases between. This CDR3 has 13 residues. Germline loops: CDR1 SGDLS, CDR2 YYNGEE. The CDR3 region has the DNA TGTGCCAGCAGCGTATCTACTGGAAACACCATATATTTT. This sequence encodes CASSVSTGNTIYF.

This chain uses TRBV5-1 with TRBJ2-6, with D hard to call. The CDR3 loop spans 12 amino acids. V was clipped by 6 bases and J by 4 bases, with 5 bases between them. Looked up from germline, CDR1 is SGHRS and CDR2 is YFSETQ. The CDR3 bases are TGCGCCAGCACTGGCGGGGCCAACGTCCTGACTTTC. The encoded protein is CASTGGANVLTF.

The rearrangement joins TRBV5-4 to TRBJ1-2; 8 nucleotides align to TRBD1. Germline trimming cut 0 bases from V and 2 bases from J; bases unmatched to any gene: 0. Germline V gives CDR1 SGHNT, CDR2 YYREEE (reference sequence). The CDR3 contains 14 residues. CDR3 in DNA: TGTGCCAGCAGCTTGGGGACAGGGAACTATGGCTACACCTTC. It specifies CASSLGTGNYGYTF.

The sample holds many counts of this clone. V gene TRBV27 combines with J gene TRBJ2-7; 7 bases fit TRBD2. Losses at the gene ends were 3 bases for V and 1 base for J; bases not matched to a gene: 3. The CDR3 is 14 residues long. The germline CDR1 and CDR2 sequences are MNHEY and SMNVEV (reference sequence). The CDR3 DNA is TGTGCCAGCAGTTTGCGGACTAGTTCCTACGAGCAGTACTTC. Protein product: CASSLRTSSYEQYF.

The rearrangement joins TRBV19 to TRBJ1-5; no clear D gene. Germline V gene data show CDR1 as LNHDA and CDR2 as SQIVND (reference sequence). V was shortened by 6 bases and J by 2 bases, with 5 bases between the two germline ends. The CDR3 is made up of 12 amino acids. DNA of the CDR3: TGTGCCAGTAGGGGAGGCAATCAGCCCCAGCATTTT. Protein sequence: CASRGGNQPQHF.

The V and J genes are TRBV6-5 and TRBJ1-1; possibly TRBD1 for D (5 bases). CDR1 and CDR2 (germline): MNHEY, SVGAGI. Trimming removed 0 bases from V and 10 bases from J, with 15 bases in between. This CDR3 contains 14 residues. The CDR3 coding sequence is TGTGCCAGCAGTTACTCGATTATAGGGGCTCCAGCTTTCTTT. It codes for CASSYSIIGAPAFF.

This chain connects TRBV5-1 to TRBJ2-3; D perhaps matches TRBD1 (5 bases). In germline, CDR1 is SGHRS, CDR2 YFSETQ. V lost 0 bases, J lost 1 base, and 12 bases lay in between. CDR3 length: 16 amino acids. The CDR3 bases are TGCGCCAGCAGCTTGGCCGGAAGGGGCGGCACAGATACGCAGTATTTT. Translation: CASSLAGRGGTDTQYF.

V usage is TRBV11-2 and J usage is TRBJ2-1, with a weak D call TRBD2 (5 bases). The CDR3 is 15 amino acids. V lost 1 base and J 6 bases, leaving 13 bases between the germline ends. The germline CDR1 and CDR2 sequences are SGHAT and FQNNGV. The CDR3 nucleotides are TGTGCCAGCAGCTTAGGGTTGAGGGTGAGCAATGAGCAGTTCTTC. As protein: CASSLGLRVSNEQFF.

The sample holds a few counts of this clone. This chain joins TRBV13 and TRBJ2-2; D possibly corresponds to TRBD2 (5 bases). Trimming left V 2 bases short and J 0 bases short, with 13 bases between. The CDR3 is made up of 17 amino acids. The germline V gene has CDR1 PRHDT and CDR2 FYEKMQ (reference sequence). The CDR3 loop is CASSLTAAGANTGELFF. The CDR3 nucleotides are TGTGCCAGCAGCTTAACGGCGGCCGGGGCGAACACCGGGGAGCTGTTTTTT.

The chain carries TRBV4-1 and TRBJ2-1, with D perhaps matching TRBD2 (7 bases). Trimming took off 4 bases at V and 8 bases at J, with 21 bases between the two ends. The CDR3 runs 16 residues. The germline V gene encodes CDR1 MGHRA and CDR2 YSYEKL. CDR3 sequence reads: CASSPSPARGAYEQFF. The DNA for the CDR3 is TGCGCCAGCAGCCCATCCCCGGCACGGGGGGCATATGAGCAGTTCTTC.

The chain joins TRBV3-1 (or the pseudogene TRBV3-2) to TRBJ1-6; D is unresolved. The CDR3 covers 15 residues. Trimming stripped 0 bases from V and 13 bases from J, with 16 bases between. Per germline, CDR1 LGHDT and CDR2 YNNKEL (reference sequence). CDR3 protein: CASSQDPSRRAPLHF. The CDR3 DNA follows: TGTGCCAGCAGCCAAGACCCCAGCCGGAGGGCGCCCCTCCACTTT.

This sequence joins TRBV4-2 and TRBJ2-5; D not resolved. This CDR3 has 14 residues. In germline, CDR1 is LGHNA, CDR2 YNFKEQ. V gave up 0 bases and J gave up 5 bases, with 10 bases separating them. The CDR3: CASSQDLFRETQYF. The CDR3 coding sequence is TGTGCCAGCAGCCAAGATCTGTTCCGGGAGACCCAGTACTTC.

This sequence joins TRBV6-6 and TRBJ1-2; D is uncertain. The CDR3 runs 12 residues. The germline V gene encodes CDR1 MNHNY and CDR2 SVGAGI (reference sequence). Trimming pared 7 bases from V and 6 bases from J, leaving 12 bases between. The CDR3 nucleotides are TGTGCCAGCAAAATGTCGGAGGATGGCTACACCTTC. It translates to CASKMSEDGYTF.

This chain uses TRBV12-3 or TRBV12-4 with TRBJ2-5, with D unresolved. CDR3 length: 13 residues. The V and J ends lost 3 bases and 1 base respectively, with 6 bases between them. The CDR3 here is CASSFNSQETQYF. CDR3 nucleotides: TGTGCCAGCAGTTTCAACAGCCAAGAGACCCAGTACTTC.

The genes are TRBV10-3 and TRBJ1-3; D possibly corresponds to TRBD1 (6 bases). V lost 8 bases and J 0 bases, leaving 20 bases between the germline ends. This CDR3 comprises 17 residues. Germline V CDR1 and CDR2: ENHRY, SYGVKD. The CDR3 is CAISKMGQTSSGNTIYF. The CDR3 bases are TGTGCCATCTCCAAGATGGGACAAACTTCCTCTGGAAACACCATATATTTT.

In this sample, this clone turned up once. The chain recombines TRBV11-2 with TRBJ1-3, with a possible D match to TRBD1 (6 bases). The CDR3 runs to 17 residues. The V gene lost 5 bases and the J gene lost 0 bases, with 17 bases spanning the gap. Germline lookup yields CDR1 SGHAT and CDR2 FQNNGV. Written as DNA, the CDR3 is TGTGCCAGCAGCATCATTTCGGGACAAATCTCTGGAAACACCATATATTTT. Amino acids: CASSIISGQISGNTIYF.

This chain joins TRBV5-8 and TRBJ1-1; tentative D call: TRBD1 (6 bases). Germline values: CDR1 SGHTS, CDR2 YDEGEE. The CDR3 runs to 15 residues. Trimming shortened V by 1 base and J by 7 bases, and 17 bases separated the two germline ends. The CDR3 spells CASSLFGGRNNEAFF. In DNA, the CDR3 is TGTGCCAGCAGCTTGTTCGGGGGGCGAAATAATGAAGCTTTCTTT.

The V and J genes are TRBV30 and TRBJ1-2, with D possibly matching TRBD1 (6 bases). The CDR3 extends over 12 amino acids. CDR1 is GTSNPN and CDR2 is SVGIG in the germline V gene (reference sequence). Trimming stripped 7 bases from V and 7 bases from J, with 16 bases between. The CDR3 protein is CASTPGHRGYTF. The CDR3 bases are TGTGCCTCCACACCGGGACACCGTGGCTACACCTTC. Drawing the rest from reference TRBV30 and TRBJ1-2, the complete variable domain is SQTIHQWPATLVQPVGSPLSLECTVEGTSNPNLYWYRQAAGRGLQLLFYSVGIGQISSEVPQNLSASRPQDRQFILSSKKLLLSDSGFYLCASTPGHRGYTFGSGTRLTVV.

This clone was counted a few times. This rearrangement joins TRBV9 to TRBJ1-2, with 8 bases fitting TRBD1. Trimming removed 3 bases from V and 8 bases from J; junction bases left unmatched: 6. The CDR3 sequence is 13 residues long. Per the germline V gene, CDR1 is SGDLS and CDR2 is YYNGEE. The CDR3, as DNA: TGTGCCAGCAGCGAACGGACAGGGAACGGCTACACCTTC. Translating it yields CASSERTGNGYTF.

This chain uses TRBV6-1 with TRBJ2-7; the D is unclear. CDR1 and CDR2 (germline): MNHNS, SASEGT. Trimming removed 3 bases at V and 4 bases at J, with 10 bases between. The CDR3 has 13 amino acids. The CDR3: CASSEADKYEQYV. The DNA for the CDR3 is TGTGCCAGCAGTGAGGCAGACAAATACGAGCAGTACGTC.